One sample yielded the 12 T cell receptor beta chains listed below, sequenced in a study of cytomegalovirus exposure and HLA in healthy donors. The PCR made use of 60 Vbeta and 13 Jbeta primers. The data were produced by immunoSEQ multiplex PCR, yet TCRdb's version contains in-frame clones alone and is incomplete. The sample yields around 140,000 clones, about two thirds seen once. Sample: PBMCs. These receptors were taken from a man in his fifties in good health and CMV-seropositive.

The V call is TRBV6-5, the J call TRBJ2-7, with TRBD2 identical over 8 bases. The CDR3 extends over 14 amino acids. Germline trimming cut 5 bases from V and 2 bases from J; bases unmatched to any gene: 5. Germline values: CDR1 MNHEY, CDR2 SVGAGI. CDR3 coding DNA: TGTGCCAGCAGTGTTATTAGCGGGGCCTACGAGCAGTACTTC. Its translation: CASSVISGAYEQYF.

This chain links TRBV19 with TRBJ1-5; 9 nucleotides match TRBD1. This CDR3 contains 13 residues. Germline V gene sequence: CDR1 LNHDA, CDR2 SQIVND (reference sequence). J gave up 7 bases and V 8 bases, and 6 bases lay outside the gene matches. CDR3 DNA sequence: TGTGCCAGTGGGACAGGGAAGGGGCAGCCCCAGCATTTT. Residues: CASGTGKGQPQHF. Drawing the rest from reference TRBV19 and TRBJ1-5, the complete variable domain is DGGITQSPKYLFRKEGQNVTLSCEQNLNHDAMYWYRQDPGQGLRLIYYSQIVNDFQKGDIAEGYSVSREKKESFPLTVTSAQKNPTAFYLCASGTGKGQPQHFGDGTRLSIL.

The CDR3 DNA reads as TGTGCCAGCAGCAGGGCCCAGAACCCCTACGAGCAGTACTTC. Encoded protein: CASSRAQNPYEQYF. J is TRBJ2-7 and V is TRBV6-6, with a tentative D call TRBD1 (5 bases). The germline V gene has CDR1 MNHNY and CDR2 SVGAGI (reference sequence). V dropped 6 bases and J dropped 2 bases, with 14 bases sitting between them. The CDR3 spans 14 residues.

The chain employs TRBV9 and TRBJ2-2; 13 positions agree with TRBD2. This CDR3 spans 19 amino acids. CDR1 is SGDLS and CDR2 is YYNGEE in the germline V gene. V lost 3 bases to trimming and J lost 2 bases; unmatched junction nucleotides: 10. CDR3 DNA sequence: TGTGCCAGCAGCGGGACTAGCGGGAGTTGGGGCTTAAACACCGGGGAGCTGTTTTTT. It codes for CASSGTSGSWGLNTGELFF.

The chain combines TRBV6-5 with TRBJ2-7; 8 nucleotides line up with TRBD1. CDR1 MNHEY and CDR2 SVGAGI come from the germline V gene. The CDR3 loop spans 15 amino acids. V trimming: 3 bases; J trimming: 9 bases; junction bases outside the gene matches: 13. The chain's CDR3 is CASSYLGTGENGQYF. In nucleotides, the CDR3 is TGTGCCAGCAGTTATCTTGGGACAGGAGAGAATGGGCAGTACTTC.

This chain links TRBV29-1 with TRBJ1-2, with 9 bases that match TRBD1. CDR1 is SQVTM and CDR2 is ANQGSEA in the germline V gene. Germline trimming cut 1 base from V and 4 bases from J; bases unmatched to any gene: 7. The CDR3 sequence is 15 residues long. DNA for the CDR3: TGCAGCGTTGAAGGAAGGGACAGGGAGGGCTATGGCTACACCTTC. This translates into CSVEGRDREGYGYTF.

This clone was seen only once. The chain has TRBV11-2 and TRBJ2-7; D perhaps matches TRBD2 (6 bases). V lost 3 bases and J lost 2, with 23 bases in between. The CDR3 runs to 18 residues. Germline V gene sequence: CDR1 SGHAT, CDR2 FQNNGV. In DNA form, the CDR3 reads TGTGCCAGCAGCTTGGGAGGCGGGGACTTCGGGCGGACCTACGAGCAGTACTTC. It encodes CASSLGGGDFGRTYEQYF. Variable domain in full (rest from reference TRBV11-2 and TRBJ2-7): EAGVAQSPRYKIIEKRQSVAFWCNPISGHATLYWYQQILGQGPKLLIQFQNNGVVDDSQLPKDRFSAERLKGVDSTLKIQPAKLEDSAVYLCASSLGGGDFGRTYEQYFGPGTRLTVT.

The chain joins TRBV2 to TRBJ1-2, with 7 bases identical to TRBD1. The CDR3 runs to 16 residues. Per germline, CDR1 SNHLY and CDR2 FYNNEI. The ends lost 6 bases at V and 7 bases at J; junction bases unmatched: 17. CDR3 protein: CASREGTRGRRFGYTF. CDR3 in DNA: TGTGCCAGCAGGGAGGGGACGAGGGGGCGAAGGTTTGGCTACACCTTC. Full variable domain (outside the CDR3, taken from reference TRBV2 and TRBJ1-2): EPEVTQTPSHQVTQMGQEVILRCVPISNHLYFYWYRQILGQKVEFLVSFYNNEISEKSEIFDDQFSVERPDGSNFTLKIRSTKLEDSAMYFCASREGTRGRRFGYTFGSGTRLTVV.

The chain employs TRBV7-2 and TRBJ2-1; D not certain. The V and J ends lost 1 base and 13 bases respectively, with 11 bases between them. Germline values: CDR1 SGHTA, CDR2 FQGNSA. This CDR3 is built from 12 residues. This chain's CDR3 is CASSLGAQLQFF. The CDR3 bases are TGTGCCAGCAGCTTAGGGGCGCAGCTTCAGTTCTTC. The full variable domain, rest sourced from reference TRBV7-2 and TRBJ2-1, is GAGVSQSPSNKVTEKGKDVELRCDPISGHTALYWYRQSLGQGLEFLIYFQGNSAPDKSGLPSDRFSAERTGGSVSTLTIQRTQQEDSAVYLCASSLGAQLQFFGPGTRLTVL.

The CDR3 DNA reads as TGTGCCAGCTCCCCCCCCAGCGGGAACACCTACAATGAGCAGTTCTTC. This sequence encodes CASSPPSGNTYNEQFF. The chain combines TRBV14 with TRBJ2-1; 7 bases agree with TRBD2. V lost 8 bases, J lost 2 bases, and 12 bases stayed unmatched. The germline CDR1 and CDR2 sequences are SGHDN and FVKESK. The CDR3 loop spans 16 amino acids. The variable domain in full, completed from reference TRBV14 and TRBJ2-1, reads EAGVTQFPSHSVIEKGQTVTLRCDPISGHDNLYWYRRVMGKEIKFLLHFVKESKQDESGMPNNRFLAERTGGTYSTLKVQPAELEDSGVYFCASSPPSGNTYNEQFFGPGTRLTVL.

This chain joins TRBV5-1 and TRBJ1-6; D is possibly TRBD1 (5 bases). The CDR3 loop spans 17 amino acids. Germline values: CDR1 SGHRS, CDR2 YFSETQ. The V gene lost 1 base and the J gene lost 5 bases, with 16 bases spanning the gap. CDR3 amino acids: CASSLYWGGGDNSPLHF. DNA of the CDR3: TGCGCCAGCAGCTTGTACTGGGGCGGAGGGGATAATTCACCCCTCCACTTT. The whole variable domain, filled in from reference TRBV5-1 and TRBJ1-6, reads KAGVTQTPRYLIKTRGQQVTLSCSPISGHRSVSWYQQTPGQGLQFLFEYFSETQRNKGNFPGRFSGRQFSNSRSEMNVSTLELGDSALYLCASSLYWGGGDNSPLHFGNGTRLTVT.

This clone has more than one count but fewer than ten. This specimen includes other DNA sequences encoding the same CDR3. The rearrangement joins TRBV11-2 to TRBJ2-1; D call uncertain. Germline V gene data show CDR1 as SGHAT and CDR2 as FQNNGV. The CDR3 extends over 12 amino acids. V was shortened by 2 bases and J by 5 bases, with 4 bases between the two germline ends. The DNA of the CDR3 is TGTGCCAGCAGCTTAACAGACAATGAGCAGTTCTTC. It translates to CASSLTDNEQFF.